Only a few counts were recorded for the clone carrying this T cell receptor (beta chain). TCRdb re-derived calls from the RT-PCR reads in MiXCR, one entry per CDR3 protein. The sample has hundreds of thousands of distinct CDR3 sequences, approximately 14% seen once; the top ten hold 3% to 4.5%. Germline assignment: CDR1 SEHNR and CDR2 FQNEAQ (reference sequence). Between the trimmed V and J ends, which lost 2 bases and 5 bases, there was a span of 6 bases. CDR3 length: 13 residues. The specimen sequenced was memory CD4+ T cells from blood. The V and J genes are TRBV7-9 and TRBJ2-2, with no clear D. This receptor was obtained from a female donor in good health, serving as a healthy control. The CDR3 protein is CASSLILTGELFF. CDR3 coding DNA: TGTGCCAGCAGCTTAATCCTGACCGGGGAGCTGTTTTTT.